This T cell receptor beta chain was recorded in a study of blood T cell repertoires in COVID-19. Study as a whole: Whether acute or convalescent, the COVID-19 samples came from the United States, Italy and Spain. Sources were T cells, B-cell-depleted T cells, or PBMCs; the material itself was cDNA or gDNA.

Sequencing used immunoSEQ multiplex PCR; TCRdb keeps in-frame clones, though not all of them. This table holds under 450,000 clones, roughly 86% found once. Those enrolled, adults aged 18 to 89 years, came from under 25 US areas. Researchers sorted participants into cohorts using their self-reported clinical history. V gave up 0 bases and J gave up 13 bases, with 10 bases separating them. Germline V gene data show CDR1 as MGHRA and CDR2 as YSYEKL. This CDR3 has 13 amino acids. The rearrangement links TRBV4-1 to TRBJ1-6, with no clear D. Input material: PBMCs or T cells enriched from blood (not recorded which). This TCR was sampled from a man in his thirties or forties who had recovered from COVID-19. CDR3 amino acids: CASSQETRRPLHF. The DNA for the CDR3 is TGCGCCAGCAGCCAAGAGACACGCCGGCCCCTCCACTTT.